What follows is one T cell receptor beta chain and its context. Antigen specificity is unknown. The protocol was immunoSEQ multiplex PCR, while the TCRdb copy is restricted to in-frame clones and leaves out a portion. The sample yields more than 45,000 clones, about 92% seen once. The data are from a study of identifying expanded T cells in peripheral blood. Findings of the study overall: Variance in clone template counts between approximately 2-week samples significantly increased with total template count across all healthy donors. Roughly 1.2 clones differed between technical replicates, versus approximately 17 and 20 over time.

Germline CDR1 and CDR2: PRHDT and FYEKMQ (reference sequence). The CDR3 is made up of 13 amino acids. Trimming pared 0 bases from V and 5 bases from J, leaving 5 bases between. The sequence was collected from a person aged 18-70 years in good health. The chain combines TRBV13 with TRBJ1-5, with unresolved D. The sample consisted of blood. CDR3 loop: CASSLGRDQPQHF. CDR3 nucleotides: TGTGCCAGCAGCTTAGGCAGAGATCAGCCCCAGCATTTT.